What follows are 24 T cell receptor beta chains derived from one specimen sequenced in a study of human T cells and chemical hapten exposure. Indicated time point: patch test 2, 6 weeks after DPC sensitization. The treatment here: therapeutic diphenylcyclopropenone sensitization with weekly scalp DPC. TCRdb ran MiXCR on the RACE reads and lists one entry per CDR3 protein. Among 360,000 or so distinct CDR3 sequences, just under 6.5% were seen once, and the ten largest hold 4.5% to 6%. Source: whole blood, taken in connection with sensitization to the hapten diphenylcyclopropenone (DPC). The origin of the receptors is a woman aged 18-30 years with alopecia areata. Some clones in this sample may be carry-over from other donors' samples.

Only a few counts were recorded for this clonotype. The J gene is TRBJ2-3, the V gene TRBV15; unclear D gene. Germline lookup yields CDR1 LNHNV and CDR2 YYDKDF (reference sequence). The CDR3 contains 16 residues. V shed 8 bases and J shed 0 bases, with 18 bases lying between them. The CDR3 here is CATQAASHSSTDTQYF. Written as DNA, the CDR3 is TGTGCCACCCAGGCGGCTTCACACTCGAGCACAGATACGCAGTATTTT.

This chain connects TRBV25-1 to TRBJ1-6; D is ambiguous. With 4 bases removed from V and 8 bases from J, the gap between germline ends came to 15 bases. The CDR3 extends over 15 amino acids. Germline V gene lookup returns CDR1 MGHDK and CDR2 SYGVNS. Here the CDR3 DNA reads TGTGCCAGCAGTGTTGACCGGTTACTTCATTCACCCCTCCACTTT. Translated, it gives CASSVDRLLHSPLHF.

This clonotype was seen many times. This may arise from a read error, as a much more abundant clone is one base away. V is TRBV7-9 and J is TRBJ1-2; D remains ambiguous. Germline V lookup: CDR1 SEHNR, CDR2 FQNEAQ (reference sequence). The CDR3 is 13 amino acids. The V and J ends lost 3 bases and 0 bases respectively, with 5 bases between them. CDR3 sequence (DNA): TGTGCCAGCAGCTTTGGAACTAACTATGGCTACACCTTC. Amino acids: CASSFGTNYGYTF.

This clonotype was found many times. This sequence joins TRBV27 and TRBJ1-2; 8 positions agree with TRBD1. The germline CDR1 and CDR2 sequences are MNHEY and SMNVEV (reference sequence). Trimming cost V 4 bases and J 6 bases; bases outside gene matches: 10. The CDR3 length is 15 residues. CDR3 DNA: TGTGCCAGCAGTTCACCGGACAGGGATCGGGATGGCTACACCTTC. Translating it yields CASSSPDRDRDGYTF.

This clonotype was seen repeatedly, ten times or more. V gene TRBV29-1 combines with J gene TRBJ1-5, with D possibly being TRBD1 (5 bases). V was trimmed by 4 bases and J by 5 bases, leaving 12 bases between them. The CDR3 extends over 13 amino acids. Germline V gene lookup returns CDR1 SQVTM and CDR2 ANQGSEA. CDR3 amino acids: CSVGSPGDQPQHF. The CDR3 nucleotides are TGCAGCGTTGGTTCCCCGGGGGATCAGCCCCAGCATTTT.

This clonotype has at least ten counts. The gene calls are TRBV7-9 and TRBJ1-1; D remains ambiguous. From germline, CDR1 is SEHNR and CDR2 FQNEAQ (reference sequence). This CDR3 has 14 residues. Trimming shortened V by 5 bases and J by 7 bases, and 17 bases separated the two germline ends. CDR3 region: CASSPFQDRHEAFF. Here the CDR3 DNA reads TGTGCCAGCAGCCCCTTCCAAGACCGGCATGAAGCTTTCTTT. Looking up the rest from reference TRBV7-9 and TRBJ1-1 gives the full variable domain: DTGVSQNPRHKITKRGQNVTFRCDPISEHNRLYWYRQTLGQGPEFLTYFQNEAQLEKSRLLSDRFSAERPKGSFSTLEIQRTEQGDSAMYLCASSPFQDRHEAFFGQGTRLTVV.

There are a few counts of this clonotype. The chain recombines TRBV20-1 with TRBJ1-1; a possible D gene is TRBD1 (6 bases). V lost 2 bases and J lost 0, with 10 bases in between. CDR1 DFQATT and CDR2 SNEGSKA come from the germline V gene (reference sequence). The CDR3 is 14 residues long. The CDR3 protein is CSARRGAMNTEAFF. CDR3 DNA: TGCAGTGCTAGACGGGGGGCAATGAACACTGAAGCTTTCTTT.

This clonotype was detected only a few times. The rearrangement joins TRBV6-6 to TRBJ1-5; possibly TRBD1 for D (5 bases). This CDR3 is 17 amino acids long. The germline CDR1 and CDR2 sequences are MNHNY and SVGAGI (reference sequence). The V and J ends lost 4 bases and 4 bases respectively, with 20 bases between them. As DNA, the CDR3 is TGTGCCAGCAGTTCAAAAACCGGGGCCCTAAGAAATCAGCCCCAGCATTTT. Translated: CASSSKTGALRNQPQHF.

There are a few counts of this clonotype. The V and J genes are TRBV4-3 and TRBJ2-1; perhaps TRBD2 as D (6 bases). V lost 0 bases and J lost 7, with 13 bases in between. The germline CDR1 and CDR2 sequences are LGHNA and YSLEER. There are 15 residues in the CDR3. This chain's CDR3 is CASSQEGTSPNEQFF. The CDR3 region has the DNA TGCGCCAGCAGCCAAGAAGGAACTAGCCCTAATGAGCAGTTCTTC.

J is TRBJ2-1 and V is TRBV12-3 or TRBV12-4; D is undetermined. Between the trimmed V and J ends, which lost 7 bases and 7 bases, there was a span of 20 bases. This CDR3 contains 15 residues. The CDR3 loop is CASTRPGSLNNEQFF. The DNA for the CDR3 is TGTGCCAGCACCCGCCCGGGCAGCCTCAATAATGAGCAGTTCTTC.

The sample holds many counts of this clonotype. The chain is built from TRBV6-5 and TRBJ1-5, with a tentative D call TRBD1 (5 bases). CDR1 is MNHEY and CDR2 is SVGAGI in the germline V gene. Trimming took off 2 bases at V and 0 bases at J, with 5 bases between the two ends. The CDR3 extends over 14 amino acids. CDR3 amino acids: CASSYQGSNQPQHF. CDR3 bases: TGTGCCAGCAGTTACCAGGGTAGCAATCAGCCCCAGCATTTT.

Only a few counts were recorded for this clonotype. This chain links TRBV10-3 with TRBJ2-3; 7 bases line up with TRBD1. The CDR3 contains 14 residues. Per germline, CDR1 ENHRY and CDR2 SYGVKD. The V and J ends lost 4 bases and 1 base, in that order; junction bases with no gene match: 2. The CDR3 coding sequence is TGTGCCATCAGTGGGACAGGACGCACAGATACGCAGTATTTT. Protein sequence: CAISGTGRTDTQYF.

The gene calls are TRBV6-2 or TRBV6-3 and TRBJ2-3, with 10 bases aligning to TRBD2. Trimming removed 5 bases from V and 4 bases from J; junction bases left unmatched: 6. CDR3 length: 15 amino acids. CDR1 is MNHEY and CDR2 is SVGEGT in the germline V gene. Here the CDR3 DNA reads TGTGCCAGCAGTATAGCGGGGGGACTGGCAGATACGCAGTATTTT. Protein sequence: CASSIAGGLADTQYF.

This clonotype was recorded at least ten times. The chain has TRBV6-4 and TRBJ1-1; D remains unclear. CDR1 and CDR2 from the germline V gene are MRHNA and SNTAGT. This CDR3 has 13 amino acids. The ends were cut back, 2 bases at V and 0 bases at J, with 4 bases in the middle. The CDR3 coding sequence is TGTGCCAGCAGTGACCAGTTGAACACTGAAGCTTTCTTT. Its translation: CASSDQLNTEAFF.

This clonotype occurred a few times. V gene TRBV6-4 combines with J gene TRBJ2-1, with 10 bases that match TRBD1. The germline V gene encodes CDR1 MRHNA and CDR2 SNTAGT. There are 16 residues in the CDR3. J lost 5 bases, V lost 3 bases, and 7 bases had no gene match. The CDR3 DNA sequence: TGTGCCAGCAGTGATGTCCCGGGACAGGGGAACAATGAGCAGTTCTTC. It encodes CASSDVPGQGNNEQFF.

In its sample, this clonotype was seen many times. The chain joins TRBV3-1 to TRBJ1-2, with unresolved D. This CDR3 comprises 13 residues. Germline V gene sequence: CDR1 LGHDT, CDR2 YNNKEL (reference sequence). V was pared by 5 bases and J by 0 bases, with 7 bases between. The CDR3 bases are TGTGCCAGCAGCTCCGGAGCTAACTATGGCTACACCTTC. Its translation: CASSSGANYGYTF.

A few counts support this clonotype. The chain is built from TRBV29-1 and TRBJ2-5; D may be TRBD1 (6 bases). Trimming shortened V by 6 bases and J by 0 bases, and 14 bases separated the two germline ends. This CDR3 is 14 amino acids long. Germline lookup yields CDR1 SQVTM and CDR2 ANQGSEA. CDR3 sequence reads: CSVRTDLYQETQYF. CDR3 nucleotides: TGCAGCGTACGGACAGACCTCTACCAAGAGACCCAGTACTTC.

In this sample, this clonotype turned up a few times. The rearrangement uses TRBV10-3 and TRBJ2-7; D unresolved. The CDR3 runs to 11 residues. Trimming took 0 bases from V and 7 from J, leaving 4 bases between them. Germline V lookup: CDR1 ENHRY, CDR2 SYGVKD. The CDR3 reads CAISESWEQYF. The CDR3 DNA is TGTGCCATCAGTGAGTCTTGGGAGCAGTACTTC.

There are a few counts of this clonotype. The CDR3 DNA sequence: TGTGCCATCAGTGAGACTAGCGGGGACACAGATACGCAGTATTTT. This encodes CAISETSGDTDTQYF. This sequence joins TRBV10-3 and TRBJ2-3, with 10 positions matching TRBD2. The germline V gene has CDR1 ENHRY and CDR2 SYGVKD. Germline trimming cut 2 bases from V and 2 bases from J; bases unmatched to any gene: 1. The CDR3 is 15 residues long.

The CDR3 is CASNQGQGTQTQYF. The DNA for the CDR3 is TGTGCCAGCAACCAGGGACAGGGGACGCAGACCCAGTACTTC. The rearrangement joins TRBV12-3 or TRBV12-4 to TRBJ2-5; 10 bases map to TRBD1. Trimming removed 7 bases from V and 6 bases from J; junction bases left unmatched: 8. This CDR3 contains 14 residues.

The J gene is TRBJ2-5, the V gene TRBV24-1, with 8 positions matching TRBD2. The CDR3 extends over 13 amino acids. V shed 4 bases, J shed 5 bases, and the junction held 2 bases outside the gene matches. Germline-derived CDR1 and CDR2 are KGHDR and SFDVKD. The CDR3 is CATSEPGGETQYF. Written as DNA, the CDR3 is TGTGCCACCAGTGAGCCGGGGGGGGAGACCCAGTACTTC.

This clonotype was picked up many times. The V and J genes are TRBV28 and TRBJ1-1; no clear D gene. The CDR3 runs 12 residues. The germline V gene encodes CDR1 MDHEN and CDR2 SYDVKM. V lost 5 bases, J lost 3 bases, and 7 bases lay in between. CDR3 protein: CASSAVYTEAFF. The CDR3 DNA reads as TGTGCCAGCAGTGCTGTATACACTGAAGCTTTCTTT.

In this sample, this clonotype turned up a few times. V gene TRBV7-2 combines with J gene TRBJ2-4, with TRBD2 matching over 7 bases. Trimming at V came to 3 bases and at J to 3 bases, leaving 17 bases not matched to a gene. Germline V lookup: CDR1 SGHTA, CDR2 FQGNSA. The CDR3 has 19 amino acids. The CDR3 DNA sequence: TGTGCCAGCAGCTTGTCTCACAACCGCCCGACGGGAGGCAAAAACATTCAGTACTTC. Protein: CASSLSHNRPTGGKNIQYF.

This clonotype was seen many times. One end of the junction fails to match germline, which may point to a read error. The gene calls are TRBV27 and TRBJ1-5; TRBD1 is a possible D gene (5 bases). The germline V gene encodes CDR1 MNHEY and CDR2 SMNVEV (reference sequence). This CDR3 has 13 residues. The DNA of the CDR3 is TGTGCCAGCGGTTTAGGGGTGTATCAGCCCCAGCATTTT. Its protein product is CASGLGVYQPQHF.